What follows are 18 T cell receptor beta chains derived from one specimen sequenced in a study of blood T cell repertoires in COVID-19 (dated by TCRdb to the early 2020s). Library preparation was by the immunoSEQ multiplex PCR assay. This immuneACCESS table, as held by TCRdb, lists in-frame sequences with V and J called but not all clones. Of the missing ones, under half trace to an unresolved V gene in checked studies; the others have no known cause. The sample has more than 300,000 clones on record, about nine tenths of them singletons. The ten largest make up roughly 10% of the sample. The sample was PBMCs or T cells enriched from blood (not recorded which). The receptor source for this set is a woman younger than 35 who had recovered from COVID-19.

CDR3 sequence reads: CASSLVTATNEKLFF. The CDR3 bases are TGTGCCAGCAGTTTAGTGACAGCAACTAATGAAAAACTGTTTTTT. The chain joins TRBV28 to TRBJ1-4; TRBD1 is a possible D gene (5 bases). The CDR3 sequence is 15 residues long. Trimming removed 2 bases from V and 0 bases from J, with 7 bases in between. Germline lookup yields CDR1 MDHEN and CDR2 SYDVKM.

CDR3 nucleotides: TGTGCCATCAGTGAGTCGTGGGCATTTCGGACTGAAGCTTTCTTT. Protein product: CAISESWAFRTEAFF. V gene TRBV10-3 combines with J gene TRBJ1-1; D remains unclear. The CDR3 is 15 residues long. CDR1 ENHRY and CDR2 SYGVKD come from the germline V gene. V lost 0 bases and J 5 bases, leaving 13 bases between the germline ends.

This chain connects TRBV29-1 to TRBJ2-7; D is possibly TRBD1 (6 bases). CDR1 and CDR2 (germline): SQVTM, ANQGSEA. CDR3 length equals 13 residues. Written as DNA, the CDR3 is TGCAGTACCCGGGACACTGGGGACTACGAGCAGTACTTC. It is translated as CSTRDTGDYEQYF.

The chain employs TRBV2 and TRBJ2-1, with 8 bases matching TRBD2. CDR3 length equals 16 residues. V gave up 5 bases and J gave up 5 bases; unmatched junction bases: 11. The germline gives CDR1 SNHLY, CDR2 FYNNEI. CDR3 protein: CASSNRGERGNNEQFF. In DNA form, the CDR3 reads TGTGCCAGCAGTAACCGGGGGGAGCGGGGGAACAATGAGCAGTTCTTC. The full variable domain, completed using reference TRBV2 and TRBJ2-1, is EPEVTQTPSHQVTQMGQEVILRCVPISNHLYFYWYRQILGQKVEFLVSFYNNEISEKSEIFDDQFSVERPDGSNFTLKIRSTKLEDSAMYFCASSNRGERGNNEQFFGPGTRLTVL.

The V call is TRBV27, the J call TRBJ2-2; 14 nucleotides agree with TRBD2. This CDR3 contains 18 residues. Germline assignment: CDR1 MNHEY and CDR2 SMNVEV (reference sequence). The junction had 9 bases not matched to a gene; V was cut back by 3 bases and J by 6 bases. CDR3 DNA: TGTGCCAGCAGTTTTACGCCGGGACTAGCGGGAGTCCCCGGGGAGCTGTTTTTT. Its translation is CASSFTPGLAGVPGELFF.

This chain joins TRBV7-8 and TRBJ2-5; D is possibly TRBD1 (6 bases). The CDR3 is made up of 16 amino acids. Germline-derived CDR1 and CDR2 are SGHVS and FQNEAQ. Deletions cut 5 bases from V and 4 bases from J, with 20 bases between. DNA of the CDR3: TGTGCCAGCAGCCTCGGATGGACAGCCCAATCAGAGACCCAGTACTTC. Protein product: CASSLGWTAQSETQYF.

The chain couples TRBV5-1 to TRBJ1-1; tentative D call: TRBD1 (5 bases). V was pared by 0 bases and J by 10 bases, with 16 bases between. In germline, CDR1 is SGHRS, CDR2 YFSETQ. The CDR3 extends over 14 amino acids. The CDR3 DNA is TGCGCCAGCAGCTTGGTCGACTGGGGGGTTGGAGCTTTCTTT. This translates into CASSLVDWGVGAFF.

The genes are TRBV6-5 and TRBJ1-2, with D unresolved. CDR3 length: 15 residues. V lost 5 bases, J lost 3 bases, and 16 bases lay in between. Per the germline V gene, CDR1 is MNHEY and CDR2 is SVGAGI. CDR3 residues: CASSPLGEAHYGYTF. The CDR3 region has the DNA TGTGCCAGCAGTCCCCTGGGTGAGGCTCACTATGGCTACACCTTC.

The chain couples TRBV5-8 to TRBJ2-7; perhaps TRBD1 as D (6 bases). Germline CDR1 SGHTS, CDR2 YDEGEE. V was cut by 3 bases and J by 4 bases, with 11 bases left in between. The CDR3 totals 13 residues. DNA for the CDR3: TGTGCCAGCAGCTCACGACAGGAGTACGAGCAGTACTTC. Translating gives CASSSRQEYEQYF. The full variable domain, rest sourced from reference TRBV5-8 and TRBJ2-7, is EAGVTQSPTHLIKTRGQQATLRCSPISGHTSVYWYQQALGLGLQFLLWYDEGEERNRGNFPPRFSGRQFPNYSSELNVNALELEDSALYLCASSSRQEYEQYFGPGTRLTVT.

The rearrangement links TRBV25-1 to TRBJ2-2; 12 bases match TRBD1. CDR1 MGHDK and CDR2 SYGVNS come from the germline V gene. V lost 7 bases and J lost 3; bases outside the gene matches: 3. The CDR3 length is 15 residues. As DNA, the CDR3 is TGTGCCAGCAAGGGGACAGGGGGCTACACCGGGGAGCTGTTTTTT. Amino acids: CASKGTGGYTGELFF.

Comment on this clone: The sample contains more than one DNA sequence encoding this CDR3. V gene TRBV27 combines with J gene TRBJ2-1, with 10 bases identical to TRBD2. CDR3 length: 15 amino acids. Germline-derived CDR1 and CDR2 are MNHEY and SMNVEV (reference sequence). J gave up 6 bases and V 3 bases, and 5 bases lay outside the gene matches. The CDR3 sequence: CASSLGLAGVNEQFF. The CDR3 DNA reads as TGTGCCAGCAGTTTGGGTCTAGCGGGGGTCAATGAGCAGTTCTTC.

The rearrangement links TRBV24-1 to TRBJ1-1; D might be TRBD1 (5 bases). The ends were cut back, 4 bases at V and 6 bases at J, with 11 bases in the middle. CDR1 and CDR2 (germline): KGHDR, SFDVKD. The CDR3 sequence is 13 residues long. CDR3 protein: CATSDPQGPEAFF. CDR3 nucleotides: TGTGCCACCAGTGACCCTCAGGGCCCTGAAGCTTTCTTT.

The chain links TRBV2 to TRBJ2-3, with no clear D. The CDR3 spans 15 residues. The V end was cut by 7 bases, the J end by 0 bases, with 14 bases between. CDR1 is SNHLY, CDR2 FYNNEI, per germline. The CDR3 nucleotides are TGTGCCAGCAAGTACCAGTTAGCTAGCACAGATACGCAGTATTTT. Amino acid sequence: CASKYQLASTDTQYF.

The V call is TRBV3-1 (or the pseudogene TRBV3-2), the J call TRBJ1-1; D possibly corresponds to TRBD1 (5 bases). Germline CDR1 is LGHDT and CDR2 is YNNKEL (reference sequence). The V and J ends lost 4 bases and 1 base respectively, with 7 bases between them. The length of the CDR3 is 13 residues. CDR3 in amino acids: CASSLTGNTEAFF. The CDR3 nucleotides are TGTGCCAGCAGCCTTACAGGGAACACTGAAGCTTTCTTT.

In its sample, this clone was seen once. J is TRBJ2-1 and V is TRBV11-2; D is perhaps TRBD2 (5 bases). The V end lost 5 bases, the J end lost 6 bases, and 14 bases lay between the germline ends. CDR1 is SGHAT, CDR2 FQNNGV, per germline. This CDR3 spans 14 amino acids. CDR3 DNA sequence: TGTGCCAGCAGCGATAGTATACTAGTCAATGAGCAGTTCTTC. It is translated as CASSDSILVNEQFF.

This clone was observed a single time. This chain joins TRBV19 and TRBJ1-1, with D possibly matching TRBD1 (6 bases). The CDR3 is 15 residues long. Trimming pared 5 bases from V and 7 bases from J, leaving 20 bases between. CDR1 is LNHDA, CDR2 SQIVND, per germline (reference sequence). Here the CDR3 DNA reads TGTGCCAGTAGTGAATTCCTAGAAAGGGGGAATGAAGCTTTCTTT. This gives the protein CASSEFLERGNEAFF.

The chain joins TRBV7-9 to TRBJ2-5, with TRBD1 matching 9 bases. V gave up 5 bases and J gave up 4 bases; unmatched junction bases: 8. Germline-derived CDR1 and CDR2 are SEHNR and FQNEAQ (reference sequence). The CDR3 contains 15 residues. Here the CDR3 DNA reads TGTGCCAGCAGCGACCACAGGGGGCGCGCAGAGACCCAGTACTTC. Its protein is CASSDHRGRAETQYF.

The V and J genes are TRBV2 and TRBJ2-5, with 8 nucleotides matching TRBD1. Germline CDR1 is SNHLY and CDR2 is FYNNEI. The CDR3 is 17 residues long. V lost 5 bases, J lost 5 bases, and 16 bases stayed unmatched. This CDR3 is CASSPGGPGGRGETQYF. In DNA, the CDR3 is TGTGCCAGCAGTCCCGGGGGACCAGGGGGCAGGGGGGAGACCCAGTACTTC.